The present T cell receptor beta chain was sequenced within a study of cytomegalovirus exposure and HLA in healthy donors. PCR employed 60 Vbeta and 13 Jbeta primers. Authors' processing steps: A follow-up analysis tallied around 80 million unique TCR beta chains, roughly 11 million shared. Sequencing used immunoSEQ multiplex PCR; TCRdb keeps in-frame clones, though not all of them. The DNA gave D and trimming, while V, J and clone size come from that table. This sample has nearly 110,000 clones, with roughly 70% found just once. Germline V CDR1 and CDR2: MNHEY, SVGAGI. V lost 7 bases to trimming and J lost 3 bases, with 13 bases between them. The CDR3 length is 14 residues. In regard to this clone: The target antigen is unknown.

Study-wide results and caveats: Among TCR beta chains of equal frequency, HLA-associated ones were more clonally expanded in a later analysis.

The V call is TRBV6-5, the J call TRBJ2-1; a weak D match, TRBD1 (5 bases). The source material was PBMCs. This clonotype was sampled from a male donor in good health and CMV-seropositive. CDR3 in amino acids: CASTLGPLYNEQFF. Here the CDR3 DNA reads TGTGCCAGCACCTTGGGGCCGCTCTACAATGAGCAGTTCTTC.